Detailed here is one T cell receptor (beta chain). This clone has just a few counts. No antigen is known for it. The input lacks base qualities; no much larger clone sits a single base away. These data originate in a study of cytomegalovirus exposure and HLA in healthy donors (dated by TCRdb to between 2016 and 2019). The study in broad terms: An earlier analysis of about 560 of the donors reported over 250 Gb of sequence data and around 100 million unique TCR beta sequences obtained from approximately 180 million T cells. About 280 gigabases of sequencing data and roughly 81 million unique TCR sequences made up an early release that covered about 640 HLA-typed donors. The genetic ancestry cluster associated with self-reported Caucasian donors included 81% of the roughly 400 genotyped donors. The study was designed to test whether signatures of past pathogen exposure could be identified by cataloging public T cell receptors. The study used immunosequencing to profile the T cell repertoires of 666 subjects and linked those repertoires to cytomegalovirus serostatus. Along with the roughly 670-subject first cohort, a separate validation cohort of roughly 110 different subjects was used. To predict cytomegalovirus infection status, the study combined high-throughput TCR immunosequencing, statistical association of individual TCRs with disease status, and machine learning. In a later analysis, previously published TCR beta repertoires from more than 500 donors were re-analyzed and high-resolution HLA genotyping was added so that TCR occurrence patterns could be studied. Rather than using new phenotypic data, the later analysis identified candidate immune exposures from TCR beta sequences and from how often those sequences occurred across donors. To decide whether each TCR beta V gene segment behaved as functional or pseudogenic, an earlier analysis of some 540 of the donors relied on high-throughput TCR beta sequencing. Donor age, sex, ethnicity and CMV serostatus were compiled together with the repertoire data. Genome-wide SNP genotypes for about 55% of the 666 donors were used in a later genetic analysis, which treated that subset as a discovery cohort. Every repertoire in the discovery cohort had been generated on one and the same sequencing platform. HLA typing covered class I and class II loci at four-digit resolution. The number of typed donors differed by locus: about 629-630 for A, B, C, DRB1 and DQB1; approximately 520 for DQA1; approximately 600 for DPA1; and some 470 for DPB1. About five DR-DQ haplotypes were treated as single units for association and clustering because of strong linkage in the cohort. Among 350 to 400 genotyped donors of the cohort, an average of about 240,000 unique TCR beta nucleotide sequences were sequenced per donor, roughly a sixth of them non-productive.

Library creation used the immunoSEQ multiplex PCR assay. For the multiplex PCR, a mixture combining 60 forward primers for TCR Vbeta segments and 13 reverse primers for TCR Jbeta segments was used. A multiplex PCR assay on genomic DNA amplified the CDR3 region of rearranged TCR beta genes. Amplified TCR beta libraries were sequenced as 87-base-pair reads on the Illumina HiSeq System. The study's own analysis went as follows. In a later analysis, tens of millions of unique TCR beta chains were counted across the roughly 670 repertoires, and approximately 9.9 million of these chains were shared by at least two donors. A nearest-neighbor algorithm error-corrected the raw reads and collapsed the reads into unique sequences, merging closely related sequences to remove PCR and sequencing errors. CDR3 sequences were aligned to IMGT reference sequences to assign V, D and J gene segments. For a sequence to be retained, a match of at least six nucleotides was required to both a V gene segment and a J gene segment. A rearrangement counted as productive if the CDR3 had no stop codons and remained in frame with V and J, and every other rearrangement counted as non-productive. CDR3 was defined by IMGT convention, running from the second conserved V-encoded cysteine to the conserved J-encoded phenylalanine. Sequences without an unambiguous match to a single V gene segment were excluded from the earlier analysis of about 600 of the donors. An earlier analysis of just under 600 of the donors called V segments functional above 56.7% productive rearrangements and segregating when the between-donor standard deviation exceeded 5%. To diagnose cytomegalovirus status from the catalog of TCR beta chain sequences, a statistical classification framework was built. In a later analysis, V and J genes were assigned by comparing TCR nucleotide sequences against IMGT/GENE-DB human TR gene sequences. In a later analysis, CDR3 sequences and most-parsimonious VDJ recombination scenarios were assigned using the TCRdist pipeline. A later analysis defined each TCR beta chain by its CDR3 amino acid sequence plus V-gene family, and excluded reads lacking a unique V-gene family. In a later analysis, 450 to 600 highly shared, low-generation-probability nucleotide sequences were removed to address suspected cross-contamination and a sequencing artifact. A later analysis calculated a clonal expansion index for each public chain from normalized within-repertoire ranks of inferred template counts. In a later analysis, generation probabilities were computed with a VDJ recombination model fitted to out-of-frame rearrangements, and the resulting probabilities were checked against IGoR. In a later analysis, TCR-TCR, TCR-HLA and TCR-CMV co-occurrence was scored with hypergeometric tests, and a repertoire-size bias correction was applied to TCR pairs. False discovery rates were estimated in a later analysis by permuting HLA or CMV assignments 20 times. A later analysis grouped co-occurring TCRs with DBSCAN, adding TCRdist sequence similarity when clustering within HLA-allele-positive subsets. Co-occurrence clustering excluded repertoires with fewer than 30,000 or more than 120,000 public chains, plus five with anomalous nucleotide sharing. What TCRdb holds here is the immuneACCESS table cut down to in-frame rearrangements. Part of the clones is not present; checked against another copy, under half of the missing clones reflect an unresolved V gene, and the others are unexplained. V and J calls and clone size are copied from that table; D and trimming were computed from the DNA. Within this sample are some 52,000 clones, with approximately 77% of them counted one time only. The ten largest clonotypes hold about 9.7% of the sample.

According to the germline V gene, CDR1 reads SQVTM and CDR2 reads ANQGSEA. Inclusive of the bounding cysteine and phenylalanine, the CDR3 is 14 residues long. CDR3 DNA only is kept here, 42 bases in frame from base 1. V was cut back by 5 bases and J by 1 base, leaving a gap of 9 bases between them. The cohort was made up of 666 healthy bone marrow donors. At the time of sampling, every cohort member was nominally healthy, though immune exposures that went unrecorded were likely present. The donor tested CMV seronegative, placing the donor among the 350 or so seronegative members of the cohort. Every donor gave a peripheral blood sample, and the peripheral blood mononuclear cells from that sample were used for TCR beta sequencing. Genomic DNA was extracted from the blood cell samples with the Qiagen DNeasy Blood Extraction Kit. Overall study outcomes, separate from this receptor: In a later analysis, 16,951 TCR beta sequences were associated with specific HLA alleles at a false discovery rate of 0.05. A group of highly shared sequence variants was considered likely to be a technical artifact of the sequencing pipeline. Most TCR sequences were observed very rarely across donors, whereas some public TCRs were present in many individuals. Broadly in line with IMGT annotations, most TCR beta V segments showed up in productive rearrangements about 90% or about 30% of the time in an earlier analysis of 450 to 600 of the donors. Because HLA typing was unavailable for some donors at each locus, only the typed subset was used in association tests. A further reported finding was that TCR beta sequences accurately predicted the HLA-A and HLA-B alleles for most subjects in the first cohort. A later analysis found that HLA-associated TCR beta chains were more clonally expanded and had lower generation probabilities than equally common non-associated chains. The authors suggested that the approach could potentially be extended to other disease states and immunological phenotypes. Three of the identified cytomegalovirus-associated TCR beta chains were confirmed in vitro to be specific for cytomegalovirus antigens. A later genetic analysis reported fewer N-insertions in productive TCRs among donors in an Asian-associated ancestry cluster than the roughly 640-donor mean. Some IMGT-functional V segments, including TRBV6-2 and TRBV6-3, could not be distinguished by the 87-base-pair reads and were therefore excluded. CMV serostatus was the only immune exposure information available for the cohort. In both the original and validation cohorts, the classifier was reported to diagnose cytomegalovirus status with high specificity and sensitivity. In a later analysis, TCR association rates were found to vary across HLA loci, with the most associated TCRs seen for DRB1 alleles and the fewest for HLA-C alleles. The cohort was sequenced for TCR beta chains only, and without alpha or paired-chain data the features that could be detected were limited. The presence/absence analyses assumed that sequencing depth was roughly uniform across donors, and that assumption may not be true. Most CMV-associated TCR beta chains appeared to be HLA-restricted in a later analysis, and the HLA associations seemed to be driven largely by CMV exposure. Because counts were too low, about 18 rarely observed V segments, including chromosome 9 orphons, were excluded from the earlier analysis of several hundred of the donors. According to a later analysis, parvovirus B19, influenza, CMV and Epstein-Barr virus appeared linked to several top co-occurrence clusters. Linkage disequilibrium might explain the correlated functional status among segregating V segments, but an unknown experimental factor could not be ruled out. In a later genetic analysis, a missense DCLRE1C variant was associated with V-gene and J-gene trimming of TCR beta chains, and the association was replicated in an independent cohort. The study listed 150 to 200 TCR beta chains as associated with cytomegalovirus. When HLA alleles, especially DR and DQ, strongly co-occurred, TCR associations were difficult to assign to individual alleles.

Specimen: PBMCs. The sequence was collected from a woman between 45 and 60 years old in good health and CMV-seronegative. The V and J segments used are TRBV29-1 and TRBJ2-6; the D gene identity is not certain. At the DNA level, the sequence is TGCAGCGTTCATGCCGAGTCTGGGGCCAACGTCCTGACTTTC. This codes for CSVHAESGANVLTF. The full variable domain, with segments outside the CDR3 supplied by the reference TRBV29-1 and TRBJ2-6 proteins, appears as SAVISQKPSRDICQRGTSLTIQCQVDSQVTMMFWYRQQPGQSLTLIATANQGSEATYESGFVIDKFPISRPNLTFSTLTVSNMSPEDSSIYLCSVHAESGANVLTFGAGSRLTVL.